The 29 T cell receptor beta chains in this list originate from one sample, sequenced in a study of blood T cell repertoires in COVID-19. This table comes from immunoSEQ multiplex PCR, and its TCRdb copy is limited to in-frame clones, with some not included. The repertoire holds around 200,000 clones, with around 81% as singletons. Sequencing was done on a sample of peripheral blood. These TCRs come from a woman in her 70s with acute or convalescent COVID-19.

As regards this clone: The same CDR3 also results from other DNA sequences found in this sample. This rearrangement joins TRBV5-1 to TRBJ2-5; no clear D gene. V dropped 0 bases and J dropped 5 bases, with 8 bases sitting between them. The CDR3 is 13 residues long. The germline gives CDR1 SGHRS, CDR2 YFSETQ. CDR3 nucleotides: TGCGCCAGCAGCTTGGCAGGCCGTGAGACCCAGTACTTC. Translated, it gives CASSLAGRETQYF.

The chain combines TRBV28 with TRBJ1-1; tentative D call: TRBD1 (6 bases). The CDR3 spans 14 residues. CDR1 is MDHEN and CDR2 is SYDVKM in the germline V gene. Between the trimmed V and J ends, which lost 5 bases and 5 bases, there was a span of 15 bases. Here the CDR3 DNA reads TGTGCCAGCAGTACCGAACAGGGATTTACTGAAGCTTTCTTT. It encodes CASSTEQGFTEAFF.

The V gene is TRBV5-4, the J gene TRBJ2-7; tentative D call: TRBD2 (7 bases). The CDR3 contains 15 residues. Germline CDR1 and CDR2: SGHNT and YYREEE (reference sequence). V lost 2 bases to trimming and J lost 2 bases, with 14 bases between them. The CDR3 is CASSLGGGSAYEQYF. Written as DNA, the CDR3 is TGTGCCAGCAGCTTAGGGGGGGGCAGCGCCTACGAGCAGTACTTC.

The gene calls are TRBV15 and TRBJ2-7; 7 positions agree with TRBD1. CDR1 and CDR2 (germline): LNHNV, YYDKDF (reference sequence). The CDR3 sequence is 13 residues long. With V trimmed by 5 bases and J by 1 base, 2 bases remained unmatched. For the CDR3, the DNA is TGTGCCACCAGCTCGACAGGGTCCTACGAGCAGTACTTC. Encoded protein: CATSSTGSYEQYF.

The chain recombines TRBV28 with TRBJ2-1, with D possibly being TRBD2 (5 bases). Per the germline V gene, CDR1 is MDHEN and CDR2 is SYDVKM. This CDR3 spans 12 amino acids. Trimming took 6 bases from V and 6 from J, leaving 9 bases between them. The CDR3 is CASSGNRNEQFF. The CDR3 region has the DNA TGTGCCAGCAGCGGGAATCGCAATGAGCAGTTCTTC.

DNA for the CDR3: TGCAGCGCCAAGGACAGAAATTGGGGCGAGCAGTACTTC. This sequence encodes CSAKDRNWGEQYF. The chain employs TRBV29-1 and TRBJ2-7, with TRBD1 as a possible D gene (6 bases). This CDR3 spans 13 amino acids. The V and J ends lost 7 bases and 6 bases respectively, with 19 bases between them. CDR1 and CDR2 from the germline V gene are SQVTM and ANQGSEA.

This clone has only a few counts. The rearrangement uses TRBV6-5 and TRBJ1-1, with D possibly TRBD1 on 6 matching bases. V dropped 2 bases and J dropped 10 bases, with 17 bases sitting between them. Germline V gives CDR1 MNHEY, CDR2 SVGAGI. The CDR3 runs to 14 residues. CDR3 DNA sequence: TGTGCCAGCAGTTACCTCCAGGGGCTGGGCGGAGCTTTCTTT. It translates to CASSYLQGLGGAFF.

V and J are TRBV7-3 and TRBJ2-7; 8 bases map to TRBD1. The CDR3 contains 13 residues. Germline V lookup: CDR1 SGHTA, CDR2 FQGTGA. V shed 4 bases and J 6 bases; nucleotides not matched to a gene: 5. CDR3 nucleotides: TGTGCCAGCAGCTCAGGACAGGGATCCGAGCAGTACTTC. Its protein is CASSSGQGSEQYF.

This chain uses TRBV12-5 with TRBJ2-2, with D tentatively TRBD2 (6 bases). Germline V gene data show CDR1 as LGHNT and CDR2 as FRNRAP. Between the trimmed V and J ends, which lost 2 bases and 3 bases, there was a span of 34 bases. The CDR3 runs 23 residues. The CDR3 sequence is CASGLNPVAPPRHLQRDTGELFF. The CDR3 bases are TGTGCTAGTGGTTTGAACCCTGTTGCCCCCCCCCGGCACTTGCAGCGGGACACCGGGGAGCTGTTTTTT.

The chain employs TRBV10-3 and TRBJ2-2, with 10 bases fitting TRBD2. The CDR3 runs to 16 residues. Germline V lookup: CDR1 ENHRY, CDR2 SYGVKD. V was pared by 6 bases and J by 3 bases, with 7 bases of the junction left unmatched. CDR3: CAIREGLAGDTGELFF. The CDR3, as DNA: TGTGCCATCAGGGAAGGCCTAGCGGGAGACACCGGGGAGCTGTTTTTT.

The chain has TRBV7-9 and TRBJ2-5; D call uncertain. Germline values: CDR1 SEHNR, CDR2 FQNEAQ (reference sequence). The length of the CDR3 is 13 residues. The V and J ends lost 1 base and 4 bases respectively, with 7 bases between them. The CDR3 nucleotides read TGTGCCAGCAGCTTAGATCCCAGAGAGACCCAGTACTTC. As protein: CASSLDPRETQYF.

J is TRBJ2-2 and V is TRBV5-8; D unclear. There are 13 residues in the CDR3. Trimming shortened V by 3 bases and J by 1 base, and 4 bases separated the two germline ends. The V gene's germline CDR1 is SGHTS and CDR2 YDEGEE. As DNA, the CDR3 is TGTGCCAGCAGCTCCAAGAACACCGGGGAGCTGTTTTTT. Its translation: CASSSKNTGELFF.

This chain joins TRBV9 and TRBJ2-1; 10 bases line up with TRBD2. The CDR3 consists of 15 residues. With V trimmed by 3 bases and J by 5 bases, 5 bases remained unmatched. The germline gives CDR1 SGDLS, CDR2 YYNGEE. The CDR3, as DNA: TGTGCCAGCAGCGGGCTAGCGGGAGTTGACAATGAGCAGTTCTTC. Encoded protein: CASSGLAGVDNEQFF.

The chain links TRBV6-1 to TRBJ1-5, with 8 bases identical to TRBD1. This CDR3 region has 15 residues. The trim removed 1 base at V and 4 bases at J, leaving 3 bases unmatched. The V gene's germline CDR1 is MNHNS and CDR2 SASEGT. In DNA, the CDR3 is TGTGCCAGCAGTGAAGTAGGGACAGGAAATCAGCCCCAGCATTTT. Its translation is CASSEVGTGNQPQHF.

The chain links TRBV6-5 to TRBJ2-7; tentatively, D is TRBD1 (5 bases). The CDR3 has 14 residues. The V end was cut by 4 bases, the J end by 0 bases, with 10 bases between. CDR1 and CDR2 from the germline V gene are MNHEY and SVGAGI. CDR3 nucleotide sequence: TGTGCCAGCAGTTCCACAGGAGCCTCCTACGAGCAGTACTTC. As protein: CASSSTGASYEQYF.

V is TRBV28 and J is TRBJ1-1; TRBD1 might be the D (5 bases). Trimming left V 7 bases short and J 6 bases short, with 9 bases between. From germline, CDR1 is MDHEN and CDR2 SYDVKM. CDR3 length equals 11 residues. The CDR3 loop is CASNWGAEAFF. The CDR3 nucleotides are TGTGCCAGCAATTGGGGGGCTGAAGCTTTCTTT. The full variable domain, completed using reference TRBV28 and TRBJ1-1, is DVKVTQSSRYLVKRTGEKVFLECVQDMDHENMFWYRQDPGLGLRLIYFSYDVKMKEKGDIPEGYSVSREKKERFSLILESASTNQTSMYLCASNWGAEAFFGQGTRLTVV.

The chain employs TRBV2 and TRBJ2-7; TRBD1 aligns across 7 bases. This CDR3 has 14 amino acids. J gave up 2 bases and V 5 bases, and 6 bases lay outside the gene matches. Germline V CDR1 and CDR2: SNHLY, FYNNEI. CDR3 bases: TGTGCCAGCAGTACTACAGGGGATCCCTACGAGCAGTACTTC. Amino acid sequence: CASSTTGDPYEQYF.

The chain employs TRBV2 and TRBJ1-2; TRBD1 matches 11 bases. Per the germline V gene, CDR1 is SNHLY and CDR2 is FYNNEI. The CDR3 is 15 amino acids. The V segment lost 4 bases and the J segment 7 bases; nucleotides outside the gene matches: 8. The CDR3 loop reads CASSVTGTGGSGYTF. CDR3 DNA: TGTGCCAGCAGTGTCACCGGGACAGGGGGTTCTGGCTACACCTTC.

The genes are TRBV19 and TRBJ1-4; D gene unclear. Germline-derived CDR1 and CDR2 are LNHDA and SQIVND (reference sequence). Between the trimmed V and J ends, which lost 5 bases and 0 bases, there was a span of 10 bases. This CDR3 comprises 15 residues. The CDR3 coding sequence is TGTGCCAGTAGTCCCCGGGGTGCAACTAATGAAAAACTGTTTTTT. Protein product: CASSPRGATNEKLFF. Supplemented by reference TRBV19 and TRBJ1-4, the full variable domain reads DGGITQSPKYLFRKEGQNVTLSCEQNLNHDAMYWYRQDPGQGLRLIYYSQIVNDFQKGDIAEGYSVSREKKESFPLTVTSAQKNPTAFYLCASSPRGATNEKLFFGSGTQLSVL.

This chain connects TRBV6-5 to TRBJ2-3; D is perhaps TRBD2 (6 bases). Trimming cost V 5 bases and J 0 bases, with 12 bases left between them. Looked up from germline, CDR1 is MNHEY and CDR2 is SVGAGI. The CDR3 totals 15 residues. The CDR3 spells CASSTGGDSTDTQYF. The CDR3 DNA is TGTGCCAGCAGTACCGGAGGGGATAGCACAGATACGCAGTATTTT.

This clone was recorded once. The V gene is TRBV21-1, the J gene TRBJ2-5; TRBD2, the table's D call, was not compared with the DNA. TRBV21-1 is an annotated pseudogene. The CDR3 is made up of 14 amino acids. The CDR3 region has the DNA TGTGCCACATTACTAGCGTTCCCCCCAGAGACCCAGTACTTC. The encoded protein is CATLLAFPPETQYF.

CDR3 amino acids: CASLGGVAEAFF. CDR3 DNA: TGTGCCAGCCTCGGGGGTGTGGCTGAAGCTTTCTTT. The J gene is TRBJ1-1, the V gene TRBV7-9, with D maybe TRBD1 (5 bases). V lost 8 bases to trimming and J lost 6 bases, with 13 bases between them. Germline values: CDR1 SEHNR, CDR2 FQNEAQ (reference sequence). The CDR3 runs 12 residues.

The V and J genes are TRBV28 and TRBJ2-5, with TRBD2 as a possible D gene (6 bases). The CDR3 runs 15 residues. V was clipped by 7 bases and J by 10 bases, with 25 bases between them. The germline V gene has CDR1 MDHEN and CDR2 SYDVKM. The CDR3 DNA sequence: TGTGCCAGCACCAAGCGGACTACCAGTACCGGGGACCAGTACTTC. This gives the protein CASTKRTTSTGDQYF.

The rearrangement joins TRBV19 to TRBJ2-5; 14 bases agree with TRBD2. V shed 3 bases and J 4 bases; nucleotides not matched to a gene: 10. The CDR3 sequence is 18 residues long. Germline V gene data show CDR1 as LNHDA and CDR2 as SQIVND (reference sequence). CDR3 in DNA: TGTGCCAGTAGTATCGGACTAGCGGGAGGCCATTCTGGAGAGACCCAGTACTTC. As protein: CASSIGLAGGHSGETQYF.

This chain uses TRBV5-4 with TRBJ1-5; maybe TRBD1 (6 bases). V lost 5 bases to trimming and J lost 11 bases, with 14 bases between them. This CDR3 has 12 residues. The germline CDR1 and CDR2 sequences are SGHNT and YYREEE (reference sequence). The CDR3 here is CASSYRAGAQHF. For the CDR3, the DNA is TGTGCCAGCAGTTACAGGGCCGGGGCCCAGCATTTT.

V usage is TRBV2 and J usage is TRBJ2-7; D is unresolved. This CDR3 region has 15 residues. Per germline, CDR1 SNHLY and CDR2 FYNNEI. Trimming removed 0 bases at V and 1 base at J, with 10 bases between. Written as DNA, the CDR3 is TGTGCCAGCAGTGAAGCCCCTGACATGTCCTACGAGCAGTACTTC. Protein product: CASSEAPDMSYEQYF.

The V call is TRBV5-1, the J call TRBJ2-5; 8 bases align to TRBD1. This CDR3 spans 14 amino acids. Germline-derived CDR1 and CDR2 are SGHRS and YFSETQ. After removal of 3 bases from V and 5 bases from J, the junction contained 6 bases not matched to a gene. The CDR3 is CASSSGQGLETQYF. In nucleotides, the CDR3 is TGCGCCAGCAGCTCCGGACAGGGCCTGGAGACCCAGTACTTC.

This chain links TRBV5-1 with TRBJ2-3, with D possibly matching TRBD2 (5 bases). The CDR3 is 15 residues long. Trimming removed 0 bases at V and 7 bases at J, with 15 bases between. CDR1 and CDR2 from the germline V gene are SGHRS and YFSETQ. The CDR3 here is CASSLEAGGLYTQYF. The CDR3 region has the DNA TGCGCCAGCAGCTTGGAGGCAGGAGGCCTCTATACGCAGTATTTT.

The chain employs TRBV5-3 and TRBJ1-1; no definite D call. TRBV5-3 is assigned to the ORF class and has an uncertain function. The V gene lost 6 bases and the J gene lost 1 base, with 22 bases spanning the gap. There are 17 residues in the CDR3. The CDR3 protein is CARNNPGEAGKNTEAFF. Here the CDR3 DNA reads TGTGCCAGAAACAACCCCGGTGAGGCGGGGAAGAACACTGAAGCTTTCTTT.